This paragraph covers one T cell receptor beta chain sequence. Sequenced by immunoSEQ multiplex PCR; TCRdb stores in-frame clones only, minus some. Of around 500,000 clones listed, around 75% are singletons. This CDR3 contains 16 residues. Germline V CDR1 and CDR2: SGHTA, FQGNSA. V was pared by 5 bases and J by 3 bases, with 18 bases between. The data are from a study of shared clonotypes between healthy human individuals. The receptor's source is a woman aged 40-49 years in good health. Some clones in this sample may be carry-over from other donors' samples. This chain links TRBV7-2 with TRBJ2-3, with TRBD1 as a possible D gene (6 bases). The sequencing input was PBMCs. Written as DNA, the CDR3 is TGTGCCAGCAGCCTCTACCACAGGGAAGGGACAGATACGCAGTATTTT. This gives the protein CASSLYHREGTDTQYF.